A single T cell receptor beta chain is shown here with its context. The sample comes from a study of shared clonotypes between healthy human individuals. Losses at the gene ends were 4 bases for V and 4 bases for J; bases not matched to a gene: 13. CDR1 SGHAT and CDR2 FQNNGV come from the germline V gene. The CDR3 spans 16 residues. Negatively enriched CD4+ T cells were divided by CD45RA into naive and memory. Some clones are missing from TCRdb's copy, which holds only in-frame ones; the method was immunoSEQ multiplex PCR. The table has 170,000 or so clones, over 50% seen once. This chain joins TRBV11-2 and TRBJ2-7; 7 positions match TRBD1. The sample comprised memory CD4+ T cells sorted from blood. The subset denotes: CD45RA-negative fraction. The sequence derives from a man aged 25-40 years in good health. The CDR3 loop is CASSWIQTGQPYEQYF. DNA of the CDR3: TGTGCCAGCAGCTGGATTCAGACAGGGCAGCCGTACGAGCAGTACTTC.